This TCR beta chain was recovered during a study of blood T cells in healthy people across ages. Study-level points and caveats: Among long-lived donors, naive CD4+ cells were more numerous and diversity higher than in aged donors. CMV status of donors was not determined, possibly confounding expanded clonotype changes.

Researchers report isolating at least 6 million PBMCs per sample. This clonotype was observed at least ten times. Its antigen remains unknown. V was cut by 5 bases and J by 2 bases, with 19 bases left in between. Germline CDR1 reads DFQATT; CDR2 reads SNEGSKA (reference sequence). This CDR3 has 15 residues. It was with a sample-barcoded 5' primer and a J-beta primer mix that a second PCR of roughly 7 to 11 cycles was run. TCRdb reanalysed the 5' RACE reads using MiXCR and keeps one entry per CDR3 protein. The data show fewer than 800,000 distinct CDR3 sequences, with about a third seen just once and less than 20% held by the top ten.

Input material: blood. The V call is TRBV20-1, the J call TRBJ2-7; D call uncertain. This sequence originates from a woman older than 75 in good health. Here the CDR3 reads CSAARTHWSAYEQYF. DNA of the CDR3: TGCAGTGCTGCTCGCACACACTGGTCGGCCTACGAGCAGTACTTC.